The 19 T cell receptor beta chains presented below share a single source sample, sequenced in a study of blood T cell repertoires in COVID-19. Sequencing was performed with immunoSEQ multiplex PCR; in TCRdb, only in-frame clones are kept and a portion is missing. The profile shows under 55,000 clones, 78% of them singletons. The sample comprised PBMCs or T cells enriched from blood (not recorded which). The receptor source for this set is a woman in her forties or fifties with acute COVID-19.

In this sample, this clone turned up a few times. The chain joins TRBV21-1 to TRBJ2-7; the table's TRBD1 call for D was not verified on the DNA. TRBV21-1 is listed as a pseudogene. The CDR3 is 13 amino acids. The CDR3: CASSHRTGTEQYF. The CDR3, as DNA: TGTGCCAGCAGCCACCGGACAGGGACCGAGCAGTACTTC.

The CDR3 sequence is CASSPGTSAIQETQYF. The CDR3 DNA follows: TGTGCCAGCAGTCCCGGGACTAGCGCCATCCAAGAGACCCAGTACTTC. The chain links TRBV11-3 to TRBJ2-5; 10 bases are a match to TRBD2. Trimming took 6 bases from V and 1 from J; bases not matched to a gene: 8. This CDR3 spans 16 amino acids. Germline V gives CDR1 SGHNT, CDR2 YENEEA. The entire variable domain, with the rest obtained from reference TRBV11-3 and TRBJ2-5, is as follows: EAGVVQSPRYKIIEKKQPVAFWCNPISGHNTLYWYLQNLGQGPELLIRYENEEAVDDSQLPKDRFSAERLKGVDSTLKIQPAELGDSAVYLCASSPGTSAIQETQYFGPGTRLLVL.

The V and J genes are TRBV7-9 and TRBJ1-1; 7 positions agree with TRBD1. Germline V CDR1 and CDR2: SEHNR, FQNEAQ (reference sequence). CDR3 length: 16 residues. V gave up 1 base and J gave up 0 bases; unmatched junction bases: 5. In DNA form, the CDR3 reads TGTGCCAGCAGCTTAGGTCAGGGGGGTGTGAACACTGAAGCTTTCTTT. This gives the protein CASSLGQGGVNTEAFF.

The V gene is TRBV5-6, the J gene TRBJ1-1; D perhaps matches TRBD1 (5 bases). The CDR3 runs to 15 residues. Looked up from germline, CDR1 is SGHDT and CDR2 is YYEEEE. V was trimmed by 1 base and J by 1 base, leaving 11 bases between them. The CDR3 DNA reads TGTGCCAGCAGCTTGTTTTTCAGGGCGAACACTGAAGCTTTCTTT. Translation gives CASSLFFRANTEAFF.

The V gene is TRBV5-1, the J gene TRBJ2-2; 7 bases map to TRBD2. The CDR3 is 15 residues long. The J segment lost 5 bases and the V segment lost 0 bases, leaving 4 bases of the junction unmatched. The germline V gene has CDR1 SGHRS and CDR2 YFSETQ. The CDR3 loop reads CASSLEGRETGELFF. CDR3 coding DNA: TGCGCCAGCAGCTTGGAGGGGAGGGAGACCGGGGAGCTGTTTTTT.

The rearrangement uses TRBV7-3 and TRBJ2-5, with a possible D match to TRBD2 (6 bases). The CDR3 totals 13 residues. The germline V gene has CDR1 SGHTA and CDR2 FQGTGA. Trimming stripped 6 bases from V and 1 base from J, with 9 bases between. CDR3 region: CASSPGGQETQYF. CDR3 nucleotides: TGTGCCAGCAGTCCCGGGGGCCAAGAGACCCAGTACTTC. The full variable domain, with the rest looked up from reference TRBV7-3 and TRBJ2-5, is GAGVSQTPSNKVTEKGKYVELRCDPISGHTALYWYRQSLGQGPEFLIYFQGTGAADDSGLPNDRFFAVRPEGSVSTLKIQRTERGDSAVYLCASSPGGQETQYFGPGTRLLVL.

This clone was seen once. The J gene is TRBJ2-2, the V gene TRBV7-6; 14 positions agree with TRBD2. Germline CDR1 reads SGHVS; CDR2 reads FNYEAQ. V was pared by 5 bases and J by 4 bases, with 6 bases of the junction left unmatched. The CDR3 spans 17 residues. The CDR3 protein is CASSAGLAGASTGELFF. The CDR3 region has the DNA TGTGCCAGCAGCGCGGGACTAGCGGGGGCCTCCACCGGGGAGCTGTTTTTT.

J is TRBJ2-1 and V is TRBV5-6; D is unresolved. V lost 4 bases, J lost 0 bases, and 11 bases lay in between. Germline V gene sequence: CDR1 SGHDT, CDR2 YYEEEE. The CDR3 loop spans 15 amino acids. CDR3 nucleotide sequence: TGTGCCAGCAGCCCCACACAGAGCTCCTACAATGAGCAGTTCTTC. It yields the protein CASSPTQSSYNEQFF.

CDR3 in DNA: TGTGCCAGTAGTATTAAAGGACTTTGGGGTGATCAGCCCCAGCATTTT. It yields the protein CASSIKGLWGDQPQHF. The rearrangement uses TRBV19 and TRBJ1-5; D is ambiguous. V was pared by 3 bases and J by 5 bases, with 17 bases between. Germline-derived CDR1 and CDR2 are LNHDA and SQIVND (reference sequence). There are 16 residues in the CDR3.

The V gene is TRBV18, the J gene TRBJ2-7; 8 nucleotides align to TRBD1. The CDR3 covers 15 residues. The ends lost 3 bases at V and 0 bases at J; junction bases unmatched: 4. CDR1 is KGHSH and CDR2 is LQKENI in the germline V gene. The CDR3 DNA is TGTGCCAGCTCACCGACGGGACAGGACTCCTACGAGCAGTACTTC. It encodes CASSPTGQDSYEQYF.

This chain links TRBV28 with TRBJ1-2, with 8 bases that match TRBD1. This CDR3 contains 14 residues. Germline-derived CDR1 and CDR2 are MDHEN and SYDVKM. J lost 6 bases, V lost 2 bases, and 5 bases had no gene match. The CDR3 nucleotides read TGTGCCAGCAGTTTAACAGGGGGTAGGCATGGCTACACCTTC. It specifies CASSLTGGRHGYTF.

In DNA, the CDR3 is TGTGCCAGCAGCGCGACAGTCTCTGGAAACACCATATATTTT. Amino acid sequence: CASSATVSGNTIYF. The rearrangement uses TRBV5-5 and TRBJ1-3; maybe TRBD1 (5 bases). The germline gives CDR1 SGHKS, CDR2 YYEKEE (reference sequence). Between the trimmed V and J ends, which lost 4 bases and 0 bases, there was a span of 8 bases. This CDR3 has 14 residues.

The chain couples TRBV2 to TRBJ1-5; 8 nucleotides align to TRBD1. This CDR3 region has 13 residues. CDR1 is SNHLY, CDR2 FYNNEI, per germline. The junction had 5 bases not matched to a gene; V was cut back by 5 bases and J by 8 bases. CDR3 sequence: CASSYRGFEPQHF. The CDR3 DNA reads as TGTGCCAGCAGTTACAGGGGGTTTGAGCCCCAGCATTTT.

The rearrangement uses TRBV2 and TRBJ2-5, with 8 bases aligning to TRBD1. With V trimmed by 6 bases and J by 7 bases, 7 bases remained unmatched. CDR1 is SNHLY and CDR2 is FYNNEI in the germline V gene. The CDR3 covers 13 residues. The CDR3 nucleotides read TGTGCCAGCAGCCGGGACAGGTCAGGGACCCAGTACTTC. Its protein is CASSRDRSGTQYF.

The V gene is TRBV3-1 (or the pseudogene TRBV3-2), the J gene TRBJ2-3; 7 nucleotides align to TRBD1. In germline, CDR1 is LGHDT, CDR2 YNNKEL (reference sequence). The junction had 6 bases not matched to a gene; V was cut back by 2 bases and J by 4 bases. CDR3 length equals 15 residues. CDR3 DNA sequence: TGTGCCAGCAGCCAATCGACAGGGAGCGCAGATACGCAGTATTTT. It translates to CASSQSTGSADTQYF.

The rearrangement uses TRBV7-2 and TRBJ2-3; D gene ambiguous. V gave up 2 bases and J gave up 5 bases, with 5 bases separating them. Per germline, CDR1 SGHTA and CDR2 FQGNSA. The CDR3 sequence is 12 residues long. The CDR3 region has the DNA TGTGCCAGCAGCTTAAATCGAGATACGCAGTATTTT. Translation: CASSLNRDTQYF.

This rearrangement joins TRBV28 to TRBJ1-2, with 7 bases matching TRBD1. CDR1 and CDR2 from the germline V gene are MDHEN and SYDVKM. The CDR3 sequence is 12 residues long. After removal of 7 bases from V and 6 bases from J, the junction contained 5 bases not matched to a gene. The chain's CDR3 is CASTAGQHGYTF. The CDR3 DNA sequence: TGTGCCAGCACCGCGGGACAGCATGGCTACACCTTC.

This chain links TRBV7-6 with TRBJ1-5, with D uncertain. The CDR3 length is 17 residues. Germline V gene lookup returns CDR1 SGHVS and CDR2 FNYEAQ. Deletions cut 1 base from V and 8 bases from J, with 21 bases between. The CDR3 DNA reads as TGTGCCAGCAGCTTAGGGATTGGTATTGGCCGCCTAGAGCCCCAGCATTTT. It specifies CASSLGIGIGRLEPQHF.

This chain links TRBV7-9 with TRBJ2-2; 11 bases line up with TRBD2. The CDR3 length is 16 residues. CDR1 and CDR2 (germline): SEHNR, FQNEAQ (reference sequence). V shed 3 bases and J 4 bases; nucleotides not matched to a gene: 4. CDR3 nucleotide sequence: TGTGCCAGCAGCTTCACTAGCGGGGGAAGCACCGGGGAGCTGTTTTTT. It specifies CASSFTSGGSTGELFF.